Listed below are T cell receptor beta chains from one sample, sequenced in a study of blood T cell repertoires in COVID-19. Sequenced by immunoSEQ multiplex PCR; TCRdb stores in-frame clones only, minus some. The data contain over 200,000 clones, approximately 79% of them singletons. The source material was peripheral blood. All receptors come from a human donor in a cohort sampled during active COVID-19. The CDR3 runs from the conserved cysteine through the conserved F or W. D genes are given only for firm matches. Clone size, where shown, is once, few, many, or a class for clones that have expanded.

TRBD2	NA	17	TRBV9	TRBJ2-1	TGTGCCAGCAGCGTAGATTCAGGGCTAGCGGGATACAATGAGCAGTTCTTC	CASSVDSGLAGYNEQFF
TRBD2	NA	16	TRBV7-3	TRBJ2-7	TGTGCCAGCAGCCCCGGGGGGGCGGGAGGGAGGTACGAGCAGTACTTC	CASSPGGAGGRYEQYF
NA	NA	14	TRBV28	TRBJ1-2	TGTGCCAGCAGGAGAAAGGGGGAAGGTGGCGGCTACACCTTC	CASRRKGEGGGYTF
TRBD2	NA	16	TRBV28	TRBJ2-7	TGTGCCAGCAGTTTTGGACTAGCGGGAGGGATCAACGAGCAGTACTTC	CASSFGLAGGINEQYF
TRBD1	NA	17	TRBV7-3	TRBJ2-6	TGTGCCAGCAGCTTAAGGGACAGGGCCTCTGGGGCCAACGTCCTGACTTTC	CASSLRDRASGANVLTF
TRBD1	few	14	TRBV24-1	TRBJ2-7	TGTGCCACCAGTGACCCCAGGGGGACATACGAGCAGTACTTC	CATSDPRGTYEQYF
NA	NA	14	TRBV3-1/TRBV3-2	TRBJ1-1	TGTGCCAGCAGCCACAGGGGAATGAACACTGAAGCTTTCTTT	CASSHRGMNTEAFF
NA	NA	14	TRBV9	TRBJ1-3	TGTGCCAGCACCGTCGGGAGCTCTGGAAACACCATATATTTT	CASTVGSSGNTIYF
TRBD2	NA	17	TRBV18	TRBJ2-7	TGTGCCAGCTCACCTTCCTCCCGCGGGAGGGTTTCCTACGAGCAGTACTTC	CASSPSSRGRVSYEQYF
NA	NA	15	TRBV27	TRBJ2-3	TGTGCCAGCAGTTTGCAGGGGCAGGTCACAGATACGCAGTATTTT	CASSLQGQVTDTQYF
TRBD1	NA	14	TRBV6-6	TRBJ1-2	TGTGCCAGCAGTTACAGGACAGGGGGCGATGGCTACACCTTC	CASSYRTGGDGYTF
NA	NA	14	TRBV30	TRBJ2-7	TGTGCCTCACGCTTCCTAGCCCAGAGCTACGAGCAGTACTTC	CASRFLAQSYEQYF
NA	NA	12	TRBV28	TRBJ1-1	TGTGCCAGCAGCTTATCAGGGTATACGGCTTTCTTT	CASSLSGYTAFF
NA	NA	18	TRBV21-1	TRBJ2-2	TGTGCCAGCCGGAAAGAAGGCAGGGGGATGGGAAAAGCCGGGGAGCTGTTTTTT	CASRKEGRGMGKAGELFF
NA	few	16	TRBV19	TRBJ2-4	TGTGCCAGTAGTATAGCCGGGGTCCTAGCCAAAAACATTCAGTACTTC	CASSIAGVLAKNIQYF
TRBD1	NA	17	TRBV7-6	TRBJ1-1	TGTGCCAGCAGCAGAATAAACCGGGACAGGGGAAACACTGAAGCTTTCTTT	CASSRINRDRGNTEAFF
TRBD2	NA	16	TRBV4-3	TRBJ2-3	TGCGCCAGCAGCCAAGTACTAGCGGGAGATACAGATACGCAGTATTTT	CASSQVLAGDTDTQYF
TRBD1	NA	16	TRBV7-2	TRBJ1-5	TGTGCCAGCAGCCCAAGCCGGGACAGACCCAATCAGCCCCAGCATTTT	CASSPSRDRPNQPQHF
NA	once	14	TRBV5-6	TRBJ2-7	TGTGCCAGCAGCTTGCTCGGGAACTCCTACGAGCAGTACTTC	CASSLLGNSYEQYF
NA	NA	15	TRBV7-9	TRBJ1-2	TGTGCCAGCAGCCCCCCAGGAAGGCAGGGCTATGGCTACACCTTC	CASSPPGRQGYGYTF
TRBD2	NA	12	TRBV12-3/TRBV12-4	TRBJ2-7	TGTGCCACCGGGACTAGCGGATACGAGCAGTACTTC	CATGTSGYEQYF
TRBD1	NA	14	TRBV7-2	TRBJ2-7	TGTGCCAGCTTCGGGGACAGGGGTAGCGACGAGCAGTACTTC	CASFGDRGSDEQYF
NA	NA	16	TRBV4-2	TRBJ1-3	TGTGCCAGCAGCCCACTAGAGGGGGTGACTGGAAACACCATATATTTT	CASSPLEGVTGNTIYF
TRBD1	few	15	TRBV9	TRBJ1-6	TGTGCCAGCAGCGTAGACAGGGGCGATAATTCACCCCTCCACTTT	CASSVDRGDNSPLHF
TRBD2	NA	14	TRBV6-6	TRBJ2-7	TGTGCCAGCACCGGACTAGCCAAATCCTACGAGCAGTACTTC	CASTGLAKSYEQYF
TRBD1	NA	17	TRBV11-2	TRBJ2-1	TGTGCCAGCAGCTTAGGCTACGGGACAGGGGGCTTAGATGAGCAGTTCTTC	CASSLGYGTGGLDEQFF
TRBD2	NA	14	TRBV20-1	TRBJ2-1	TGCAGTGCTAGTGGACTAGCGGGGAAAAATGAGCAGTTCTTC	CSASGLAGKNEQFF
TRBD2	NA	16	TRBV7-7	TRBJ2-1	TGTGCCAGCAGCCCTAGCGGGGGCCGAGGGGGAAATGAGCAGTTCTTC	CASSPSGGRGGNEQFF
NA	NA	16	TRBV24-1	TRBJ2-3	TGTGCCACCAGTGATTTATCCCGGGAGAGCACAGATACGCAGTATTTT	CATSDLSRESTDTQYF
TRBD1	few	17	TRBV3-1/TRBV3-2	TRBJ2-7	TGTGCCAGCAGCCAAATACTGGGACAGGGGAATGCCTACGAGCAGTACTTC	CASSQILGQGNAYEQYF
NA	NA	14	TRBV7-2	TRBJ1-2	TGTGCCAGCAGCTTAAGAACAGCAGCTTATGGCTACACCTTC	CASSLRTAAYGYTF
NA	NA	13	TRBV28	TRBJ2-7	TGTGCCAGCAGTCCGCCCGGTCAGGCCGAGCAGTACTTC	CASSPPGQAEQYF
NA	NA	14	TRBV6-5	TRBJ1-1	TGTGCCAGCAGATTCAGGGGCGATAGGACTGAAGCTTTCTTT	CASRFRGDRTEAFF
TRBD1	NA	14	TRBV4-3	TRBJ1-4	TGCGCCAGCAGCCGACAGGGTTCAGGTGAAAAACTGTTTTTT	CASSRQGSGEKLFF
NA	NA	15	TRBV7-2	TRBJ1-3	TGTGCCAGCAGCTTAGGGAGCTCGTCGGGAAACACCATATATTTT	CASSLGSSSGNTIYF
NA	few	13	TRBV11-1	TRBJ1-1	TGTGCCAGCAGCTCCGAGCGGGGCACTGAAGCTTTCTTT	CASSSERGTEAFF
TRBD1	few	13	TRBV19	TRBJ1-6	TGTGCCAGTAGTTCGACAGGGATCTCACCCCTCCACTTT	CASSSTGISPLHF
TRBD2	once	14	TRBV11-2	TRBJ2-7	TGTGCCAGCAGCCCCCCTAGCGGGGGCTACGAGCAGTACTTC	CASSPPSGGYEQYF
NA	NA	14	TRBV20-1	TRBJ1-4	TGCAGTGCTGGTGGGGAAGGGAGAGGTGAAAAACTGTTTTTT	CSAGGEGRGEKLFF
TRBD2	once	16	TRBV3-1/TRBV3-2	TRBJ2-1	TGTGCCAGCAGCTCTAGCGGGAGGACCTCCTACAATGAGCAGTTCTTC	CASSSSGRTSYNEQFF
TRBD2	NA	15	TRBV11-1	TRBJ2-7	TGTGCCAGCAGCTTACCGGGACTAGGGTCCTACGAGCAGTACTTC	CASSLPGLGSYEQYF
NA	NA	13	TRBV5-1	TRBJ1-1	TGCGCCAGCAGCTTGTGGGGAGGGACTGAAGCTTTCTTT	CASSLWGGTEAFF
NA	NA	13	TRBV6-5	TRBJ2-7	TGTGCCAGCAGCCAGGGGACCCGCTACGAGCAGTACTTC	CASSQGTRYEQYF
TRBD1	NA	12	TRBV27	TRBJ2-7	TGTGCCAGCAGTAGGGACAGGGACGAGCAGTACTTC	CASSRDRDEQYF
NA	NA	11	TRBV20-1	TRBJ2-7	TGCAGTGCCAGACCAGGGTACGAGCAGTACTTC	CSARPGYEQYF
TRBD2	once	11	TRBV30	TRBJ2-7	TGTGCCTGGACTAGCGGGTTCGAGCAGTACTTC	CAWTSGFEQYF
TRBD1	NA	14	TRBV24-1	TRBJ1-1	TGTGCCACCAGACAGGGGGCCAGGAACACTGAAGCTTTCTTT	CATRQGARNTEAFF
TRBD1	NA	15	TRBV5-1	TRBJ1-5	TGCGCCAGCAGCTTAAGGGGACAGACCAATCAGCCCCAGCATTTT	CASSLRGQTNQPQHF
NA	NA	13	TRBV30	TRBJ2-7	TGTGCCTGGGGGACTCGCAGCTCCTACGAGCAGTACTTC	CAWGTRSSYEQYF
TRBD1	NA	15	TRBV4-2	TRBJ1-2	TGTGCCAGCAGCCAAGATGGGAACAGGGGTTATGGCTACACCTTC	CASSQDGNRGYGYTF